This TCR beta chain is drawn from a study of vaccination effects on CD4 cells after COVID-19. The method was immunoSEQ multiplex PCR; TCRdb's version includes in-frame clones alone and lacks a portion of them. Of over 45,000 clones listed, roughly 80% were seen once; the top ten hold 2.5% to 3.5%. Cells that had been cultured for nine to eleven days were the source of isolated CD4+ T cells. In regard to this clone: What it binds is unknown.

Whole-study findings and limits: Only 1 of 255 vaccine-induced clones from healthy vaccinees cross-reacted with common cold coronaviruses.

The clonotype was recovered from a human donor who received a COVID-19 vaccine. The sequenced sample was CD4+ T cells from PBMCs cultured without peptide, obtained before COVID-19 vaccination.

CDR3 loop: CASSLWGNGATNQPQHF. For the CDR3, the DNA is TGTGCCAGCAGTTTATGGGGTAACGGGGCCACCAATCAGCCCCAGCATTTT. V and J are TRBV27 and TRBJ1-5; tentatively, D is TRBD1 (5 bases). The V gene lost 1 base and the J gene lost 3 bases, with 16 bases spanning the gap. Germline assignment: CDR1 MNHEY and CDR2 SMNVEV (reference sequence). This CDR3 contains 17 residues.